A single T cell receptor beta chain is shown here with its context. These data come from a study of shared clonotypes between healthy human individuals. Study-level background: In total, the donors were a couple of women and a few men aged 18 to 49.

Using immunoSEQ multiplex PCR, the repertoire was profiled, and TCRdb retains in-frame clones only, with some absent. The sample records around 2.1 million clones, 90% to 96% being singletons. The receptor's source is a man aged 18 to 30 in good health. The specimen was naive CD4+ T cells sorted from blood. Stated subset: CD45RA+ positively selected.

CDR3 in DNA: TGTGCCAGCAGTGGACAGGGACGGGACACTGAAGCTTTCTTT. This sequence encodes CASSGQGRDTEAFF. V gene TRBV6-1 combines with J gene TRBJ1-1, with TRBD1 matching over 7 bases. The CDR3 is made up of 14 amino acids. CDR1 MNHNS and CDR2 SASEGT come from the germline V gene. V lost 4 bases, J lost 3 bases, and 5 bases stayed unmatched.